These 25 T cell receptor beta chains originate from one sample sequenced in a study of T cell changes during pregnancy in multiple sclerosis. The method was immunoSEQ multiplex PCR; TCRdb's version includes in-frame clones alone and lacks a portion of them. The repertoire includes about 34,000 clones, roughly 90% of them detected once, and roughly 3.5% sits in the top ten. The source was CD8+ T cells from peripheral blood mononuclear cells, collected in the third trimester of pregnancy. These receptors were collected from a female donor with multiple sclerosis, enrolled in a pregnancy study.

The chain uses TRBV9 and TRBJ2-1; 8 bases are shared with TRBD1. Per germline, CDR1 SGDLS and CDR2 YYNGEE. CDR3 length: 14 amino acids. Losses at the gene ends were 6 bases for V and 5 bases for J; bases not matched to a gene: 7. CDR3 nucleotides: TGTGCCAGCACCAGGGGGCGGGGAGACAATGAGCAGTTCTTC. Translating gives CASTRGRGDNEQFF.

This chain uses TRBV10-3 with TRBJ2-6; tentatively, D is TRBD1 (6 bases). There are 15 residues in the CDR3. CDR1 and CDR2 (germline): ENHRY, SYGVKD. The V and J ends lost 4 bases and 0 bases respectively, with 7 bases between them. As DNA, the CDR3 is TGTGCCATCAGTGGGACAGACTCTGGGGCCAACGTCCTGACTTTC. It specifies CAISGTDSGANVLTF.

The rearrangement uses TRBV14 and TRBJ2-6; 7 positions agree with TRBD1. The germline V gene encodes CDR1 SGHDN and CDR2 FVKESK. V gave up 4 bases and J gave up 0 bases; unmatched junction bases: 15. This CDR3 has 20 residues. The CDR3: CASSPGPGDRERSGANVLTF. The DNA for the CDR3 is TGTGCCAGCAGCCCTGGACCAGGCGACAGGGAACGCTCTGGGGCCAACGTCCTGACTTTC.

The CDR3 loop is CASSVEPGLNEKLFF. Here the CDR3 DNA reads TGTGCCAGCAGCGTAGAGCCCGGTCTTAATGAAAAACTGTTTTTT. The chain employs TRBV9 and TRBJ1-4; no clear D. The germline V and J ends were trimmed by 0 bases and 4 bases, with 10 bases remaining between them. This CDR3 spans 15 amino acids. CDR1 and CDR2 from the germline V gene are SGDLS and YYNGEE.

The chain is built from TRBV11-2 and TRBJ1-1, with D possibly matching TRBD1 (5 bases). V lost 4 bases and J lost 4, with 16 bases in between. This CDR3 has 15 residues. From germline, CDR1 is SGHAT and CDR2 FQNNGV. The CDR3 protein is CASSSRFNQGTEAFF. For the CDR3, the DNA is TGTGCCAGCAGCTCCCGGTTTAATCAGGGCACTGAAGCTTTCTTT.

This clone was observed a handful of times. The chain recombines TRBV10-2 with TRBJ2-7; the match to TRBD1 covers 9 bases. The CDR3 spans 14 residues. V shed 0 bases and J 3 bases; nucleotides not matched to a gene: 0. Germline CDR1 is WSHSY and CDR2 is SAAADI. CDR3 amino acids: CASSESGQGYEQYF. CDR3 nucleotides: TGCGCCAGCAGTGAGTCGGGACAGGGCTACGAGCAGTACTTC.

The chain links TRBV4-3 to TRBJ2-1, with D unresolved. CDR1 LGHNA and CDR2 YSLEER come from the germline V gene. With 0 bases removed from V and 3 bases from J, the gap between germline ends came to 9 bases. The CDR3 has 15 residues. CDR3 protein: CASSQERTVYNEQFF. CDR3 DNA sequence: TGCGCCAGCAGCCAAGAACGTACGGTCTACAATGAGCAGTTCTTC.

The gene calls are TRBV28 and TRBJ1-2, with D possibly being TRBD1 (6 bases). V lost 10 bases and J lost 5, with 23 bases in between. The CDR3 spans 15 residues. The V gene's germline CDR1 is MDHEN and CDR2 SYDVKM. CDR3: CATSGAGPRGYGYTF. CDR3 nucleotides: TGTGCCACCTCCGGGGCAGGACCTAGGGGGTATGGCTACACCTTC.

The rearrangement joins TRBV13 to TRBJ2-2; 7 nucleotides agree with TRBD1. Unmatched junction bases numbered 2, after V lost 3 bases and J lost 1 base. The CDR3 is 15 amino acids. Germline V gene lookup returns CDR1 PRHDT and CDR2 FYEKMQ (reference sequence). The CDR3 is CASSFRTGNTGELFF. The CDR3 DNA reads TGTGCCAGCAGCTTCAGGACAGGGAACACCGGGGAGCTGTTTTTT.

V and J are TRBV7-3 and TRBJ2-1, with 9 bases matching TRBD2. Trimming at V came to 4 bases and at J to 3 bases, leaving 4 bases not matched to a gene. CDR1 and CDR2 (germline): SGHTA, FQGTGA. This CDR3 contains 15 residues. CDR3 region: CASSYSGGIYNEQFF. The CDR3 DNA is TGTGCCAGCAGCTATAGCGGGGGAATCTACAATGAGCAGTTCTTC.

The rearrangement joins TRBV6-5 to TRBJ2-5; D may be TRBD1 (5 bases). The J call is in doubt because the DNA end fits TRBJ2-7 better. Looked up from germline, CDR1 is MNHEY and CDR2 is SVGAGI. The CDR3 spans 14 residues. Here the CDR3 reads CASSYGAGTYEQYF. In nucleotides, the CDR3 is TGTGCCAGCAGTTATGGGGCAGGCACCTACGAGCAGTACTTC.

The chain employs TRBV6-8 and TRBJ2-7, with D perhaps matching TRBD2 (6 bases). The germline V and J ends were trimmed by 5 bases and 3 bases, with 14 bases remaining between them. This CDR3 has 14 amino acids. Germline lookup yields CDR1 MNHGY and CDR2 SAAAGT. CDR3 coding DNA: TGTGCCAGCAGTACAACGGGGGTCCGCTACGAGCAGTACTTC. It specifies CASSTTGVRYEQYF.

The chain joins TRBV5-6 to TRBJ1-2; 8 positions match TRBD1. This CDR3 has 14 residues. Germline V gene data show CDR1 as SGHDT and CDR2 as YYEEEE. V was pared by 4 bases and J by 0 bases, with 2 bases of the junction left unmatched. CDR3 sequence: CASSPGQANYGYTF. The CDR3 nucleotides read TGTGCCAGCAGCCCGGGACAGGCTAACTATGGCTACACCTTC.

The chain links TRBV9 to TRBJ1-2; 7 positions match TRBD1. Per the germline V gene, CDR1 is SGDLS and CDR2 is YYNGEE. V was clipped by 0 bases and J by 13 bases; unmatched bases: 9. The CDR3 contains 13 residues. The CDR3 loop reads CASSVGRRGFSTF. The CDR3 DNA reads TGTGCCAGCAGCGTAGGTCGCAGGGGGTTTAGCACCTTC. Looking up the rest from reference TRBV9 and TRBJ1-2 gives the full variable domain: DSGVTQTPKHLITATGQRVTLRCSPRSGDLSVYWYQQSLDQGLQFLIQYYNGEERAKGNILERFSAQQFPDLHSELNLSSLELGDSALYFCASSVGRRGFSTFGSGTRLTVV.

This clone was detected a few times. Other DNA sequences from this sample encode an identical CDR3 as well. This chain links TRBV5-5 with TRBJ2-7; possibly TRBD1 for D (5 bases). The germline V gene has CDR1 SGHKS and CDR2 YYEKEE (reference sequence). This CDR3 is 12 amino acids long. The V end was cut by 2 bases, the J end by 7 bases, with 10 bases between. As DNA, the CDR3 is TGTGCCAGCAGCTTTACAGGCGAGGAGCAGTACTTC. This translates into CASSFTGEEQYF.

The rearrangement uses TRBV6-5 and TRBJ1-5; D may be TRBD1 (6 bases). CDR1 is MNHEY, CDR2 SVGAGI, per germline. With 2 bases removed from V and 6 bases from J, the gap between germline ends came to 8 bases. The CDR3 length is 13 residues. The CDR3 nucleotides read TGTGCCAGCAGTTACGGGGGCGGTCAGCCCCAGCATTTT. Amino acids: CASSYGGGQPQHF.

J is TRBJ2-1 and V is TRBV6-5; D not certain. V was pared by 8 bases and J by 0 bases, with 8 bases between. The CDR3 covers 13 residues. Germline V gene data show CDR1 as MNHEY and CDR2 as SVGAGI. Written as DNA, the CDR3 is TGTGCCAGCTTCACGGGCTCCTACAATGAGCAGTTCTTC. It encodes CASFTGSYNEQFF.

The chain recombines TRBV2 with TRBJ1-6, with D tentatively TRBD1 (6 bases). Germline CDR1 SNHLY, CDR2 FYNNEI. This CDR3 is built from 14 residues. V dropped 7 bases and J dropped 4 bases, with 11 bases sitting between them. CDR3 amino acids: CASKGGPYNSPLHF. The CDR3 nucleotides are TGTGCCAGCAAAGGGGGACCTTATAATTCACCCCTCCACTTT.

The rearrangement links TRBV13 to TRBJ2-1; 10 nucleotides line up with TRBD2. The CDR3 runs 14 residues. Germline CDR1 is PRHDT and CDR2 is FYEKMQ (reference sequence). The V and J ends lost 5 bases and 4 bases, in that order; junction bases with no gene match: 2. CDR3 in DNA: TGTGCCAGCAGCCTTAGCGGGGGGTACAATGAGCAGTTCTTC. This gives the protein CASSLSGGYNEQFF.

CDR3 loop: CASSSAGGPGDQYF. The CDR3, as DNA: TGTGCCAGCAGTTCAGCGGGGGGGCCTGGGGACCAGTACTTC. The rearrangement joins TRBV6-5 to TRBJ2-5, with 10 positions matching TRBD2. CDR1 MNHEY and CDR2 SVGAGI come from the germline V gene. This CDR3 contains 14 residues. Trimming took 4 bases from V and 10 from J; bases not matched to a gene: 9.

Relative to its sample, this clone is medium-sized. The chain uses TRBV6-1 and TRBJ1-1; D ambiguous. The germline V gene has CDR1 MNHNS and CDR2 SASEGT. Trimming left V 6 bases short and J 1 base short, with 9 bases between. The CDR3 has 13 amino acids. DNA of the CDR3: TGTGCCAGCAGCTCCACAGAGAACACTGAAGCTTTCTTT. Translating gives CASSSTENTEAFF.

The CDR3 loop is CASSQELGLAGHEQFF. CDR3 nucleotides: TGCGCCAGCAGCCAAGAGTTGGGACTAGCGGGTCATGAGCAGTTCTTC. The chain uses TRBV4-3 and TRBJ2-1; 12 bases are a match to TRBD2. This CDR3 is built from 16 residues. Germline CDR1 is LGHNA and CDR2 is YSLEER. V was clipped by 0 bases and J by 8 bases; unmatched bases: 5.

V gene TRBV7-9 combines with J gene TRBJ1-2; no clear D gene. V lost 1 base and J 8 bases, leaving 14 bases between the germline ends. The germline CDR1 and CDR2 sequences are SEHNR and FQNEAQ (reference sequence). The CDR3 length is 14 residues. For the CDR3, the DNA is TGTGCCAGCAGCTTAGATTGGGCCGCCTTCGGCTACACCTTC. As protein: CASSLDWAAFGYTF.

CDR3 residues: CASSQSQDRKYF. The CDR3, as DNA: TGTGCCAGCAGCCAATCACAGGACAGAAAGTACTTC. The chain couples TRBV16 to TRBJ2-7, with D possibly matching TRBD1 (6 bases). The V gene's germline CDR1 is KGHSY and CDR2 FQNENV. With 0 bases removed from V and 11 bases from J, the gap between germline ends came to 11 bases. CDR3 length equals 12 residues.

This chain links TRBV27 with TRBJ1-5, with TRBD1 matching over 7 bases. The V and J ends lost 8 bases and 5 bases, in that order; junction bases with no gene match: 9. The V gene's germline CDR1 is MNHEY and CDR2 SMNVEV (reference sequence). The CDR3 is 14 amino acids. The CDR3 DNA reads as TGTGCCAGCGGTCTACAGGGGCGTCATCAGCCCCAGCATTTT. Amino acids: CASGLQGRHQPQHF.